A single T cell receptor (beta chain) is shown here with its context. Its antigen is not known. This record belongs to a study of T cell responses to AZD1222 COVID-19 vaccine. General study points: Nearly half of spike-specific TCRs reportedly go after variant regions that carry no mutations. Clonal diversity was possibly underestimated; the donors were predominantly white British and more often female. Across spike, vaccine-associated CD4 TCRs were found, dominant at 160-218 and 743-854.

Clones were read by immunoSEQ multiplex PCR, and TCRdb kept only the in-frame ones, dropping some. The sample carries more than 75,000 clones, nearly 90% recorded once. This sequence was found in an adult in good health. Source: peripheral blood, taken on day 0 of AZD1222 vaccination.

The CDR3 spells CASSLESGTTDTQYF. As DNA, the CDR3 is TGTGCCAGCAGCTTAGAGTCAGGGACCACAGATACGCAGTATTTT. This chain joins TRBV11-2 and TRBJ2-3, with D perhaps being TRBD1 or TRBD2 (5 bases each). Germline V gene data show CDR1 as SGHAT and CDR2 as FQNNGV. Between the trimmed V and J ends, which lost 0 bases and 2 bases, there was a span of 9 bases. The CDR3 consists of 15 residues.